This record covers a single TCR beta chain. Antigen unknown. There are 15 residues in the CDR3. The germline V gene has CDR1 SEHNR and CDR2 FQNEAQ (reference sequence). Trimming shortened V by 5 bases and J by 1 base, and 12 bases separated the two germline ends. PCR amplification relied on 60 Vbeta primers (plus 13 Jbeta primers). Sequenced by immunoSEQ multiplex PCR; TCRdb stores in-frame clones only, minus some. The repertoire table contains approximately 71,000 clones. The sample is drawn from a study of cytomegalovirus exposure and HLA in healthy donors. Study-wide results and caveats: It was in a later analysis that TCR association rates were seen to vary by HLA locus, highest for DRB1 and lowest for HLA-C. A classifier reportedly called cytomegalovirus status with high sensitivity and specificity. Associated with cytomegalovirus, according to the listing, were around 160 TCR beta chains. Analyses of presence/absence relied on an assumption of roughly uniform sequencing depth across donors.

This receptor was taken from a female donor in good health and CMV-seropositive. The gene calls are TRBV7-9 and TRBJ1-3, with D maybe TRBD1 (5 bases). Sequencing was performed on PBMCs. In nucleotides, the CDR3 is TGTGCCAGCAGCCAAAACAAGGGGTCTGGAAACACCATATATTTT. Protein sequence: CASSQNKGSGNTIYF.